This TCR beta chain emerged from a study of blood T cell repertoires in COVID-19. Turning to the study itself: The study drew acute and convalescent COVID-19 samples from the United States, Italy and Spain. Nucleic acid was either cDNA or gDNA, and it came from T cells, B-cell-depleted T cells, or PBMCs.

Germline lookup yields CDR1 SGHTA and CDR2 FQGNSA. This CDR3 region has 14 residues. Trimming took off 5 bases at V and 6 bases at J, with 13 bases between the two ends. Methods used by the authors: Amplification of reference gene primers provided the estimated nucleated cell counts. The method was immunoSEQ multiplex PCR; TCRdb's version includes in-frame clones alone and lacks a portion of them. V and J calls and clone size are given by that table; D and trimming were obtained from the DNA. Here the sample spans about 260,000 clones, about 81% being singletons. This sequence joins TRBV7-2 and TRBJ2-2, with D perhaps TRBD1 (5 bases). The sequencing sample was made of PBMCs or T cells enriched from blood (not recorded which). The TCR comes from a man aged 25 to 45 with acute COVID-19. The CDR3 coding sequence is TGTGCCAGCAGCCCCCACGAAGGGGCCGGGGAGCTGTTTTTT. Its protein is CASSPHEGAGELFF.